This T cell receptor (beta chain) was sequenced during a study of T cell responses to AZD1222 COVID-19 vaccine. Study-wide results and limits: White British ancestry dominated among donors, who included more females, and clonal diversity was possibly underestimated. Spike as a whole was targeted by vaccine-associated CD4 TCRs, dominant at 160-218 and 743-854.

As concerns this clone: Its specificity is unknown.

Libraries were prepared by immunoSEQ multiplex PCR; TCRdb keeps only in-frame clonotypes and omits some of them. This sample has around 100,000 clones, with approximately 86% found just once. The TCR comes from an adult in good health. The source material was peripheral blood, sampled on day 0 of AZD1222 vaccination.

The CDR3 region is CASSERSGGAYNEQFF. CDR3 nucleotide sequence: TGCGCCAGCAGTGAGCGGAGCGGGGGGGCGTACAATGAGCAGTTCTTC. The V gene is TRBV10-2, the J gene TRBJ2-1, with 10 bases lining up with TRBD2. There are 16 residues in the CDR3. CDR1 is WSHSY and CDR2 is SAAADI in the germline V gene. J gave up 4 bases and V 2 bases, and 5 bases lay outside the gene matches.